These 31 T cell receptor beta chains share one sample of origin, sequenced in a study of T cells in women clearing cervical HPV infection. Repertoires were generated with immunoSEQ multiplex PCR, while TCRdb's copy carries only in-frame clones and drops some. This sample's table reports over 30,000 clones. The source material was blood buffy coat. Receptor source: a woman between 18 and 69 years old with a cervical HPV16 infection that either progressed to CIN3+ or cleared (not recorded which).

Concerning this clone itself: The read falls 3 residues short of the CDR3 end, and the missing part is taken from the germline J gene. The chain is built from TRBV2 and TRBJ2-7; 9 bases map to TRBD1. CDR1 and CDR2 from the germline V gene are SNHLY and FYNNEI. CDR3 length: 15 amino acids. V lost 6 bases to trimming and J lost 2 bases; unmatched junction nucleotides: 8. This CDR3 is CASRTGQGLAYEQYF. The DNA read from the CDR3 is TGTGCCAGCAGAACTGGACAGGGGCTGGCCTACGAG.

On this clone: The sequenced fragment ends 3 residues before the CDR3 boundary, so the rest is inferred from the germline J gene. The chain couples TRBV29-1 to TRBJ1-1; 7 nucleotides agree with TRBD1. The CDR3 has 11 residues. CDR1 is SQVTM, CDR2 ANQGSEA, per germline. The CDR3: CSVDVDREAFF. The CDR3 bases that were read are TGCAGCGTGGACGTAGACAGGGAG.

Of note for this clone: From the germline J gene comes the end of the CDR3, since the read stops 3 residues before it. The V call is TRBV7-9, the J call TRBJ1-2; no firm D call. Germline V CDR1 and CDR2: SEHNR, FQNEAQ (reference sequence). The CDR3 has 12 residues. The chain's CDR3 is CASSLDPGDYTF. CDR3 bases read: TGTGCCAGCAGCTTAGATCCAGGTGAC.

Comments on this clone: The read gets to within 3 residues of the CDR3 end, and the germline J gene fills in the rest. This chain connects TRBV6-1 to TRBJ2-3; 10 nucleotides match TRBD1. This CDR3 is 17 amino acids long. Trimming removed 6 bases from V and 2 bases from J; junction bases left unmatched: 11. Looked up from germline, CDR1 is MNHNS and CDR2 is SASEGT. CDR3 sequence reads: CASSEKGQGGYTDTQYF. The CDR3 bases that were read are TGTGCCAGCAGCGAAAAAGGACAGGGGGGTTACACAGATACG.

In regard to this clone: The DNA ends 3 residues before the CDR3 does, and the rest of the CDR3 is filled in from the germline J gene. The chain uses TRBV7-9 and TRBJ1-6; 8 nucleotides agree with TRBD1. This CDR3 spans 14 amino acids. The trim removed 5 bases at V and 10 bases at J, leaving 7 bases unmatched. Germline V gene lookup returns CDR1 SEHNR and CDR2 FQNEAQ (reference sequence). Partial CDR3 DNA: TGTGCCAGCAGCCCCGACAGGGGACGGTCACCC. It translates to CASSPDRGRSP. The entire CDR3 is CASSPDRGRSPLHF.

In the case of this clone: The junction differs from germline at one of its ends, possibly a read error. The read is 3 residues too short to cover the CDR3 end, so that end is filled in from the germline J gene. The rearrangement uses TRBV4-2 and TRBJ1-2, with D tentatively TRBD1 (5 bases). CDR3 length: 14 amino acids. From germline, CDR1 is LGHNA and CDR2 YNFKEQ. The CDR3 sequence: CASSQETANYGYTF. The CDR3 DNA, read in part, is TGCGCCAGCAGCCAAGAGACAGCCAACTATGGC.

The CDR3: CASTPGGTGKPEAFF. The sequenced CDR3 bases are TGTGCCAGCACCCCGGGGGGAACAGGGAAGCCTGAA. The rearrangement links TRBV12-3 or TRBV12-4 to TRBJ1-1; TRBD1 might be the D (6 bases). The read terminates 3 residues before the CDR3 end, so the remaining end is supplied by the germline J gene. Trimming took off 7 bases at V and 6 bases at J, with 21 bases between the two ends. CDR3 length: 15 residues.

CDR3 loop: CASSPGQGRVETQYF. The DNA read from the CDR3 is TGTGCCAGCTCACCCGGACAGGGGAGGGTGGAGACC. This chain uses TRBV18 with TRBJ2-5, with 9 bases lining up with TRBD1. The sequence runs out 3 residues before the end of the CDR3; the remainder is reconstructed from the germline J gene. J gave up 5 bases and V 3 bases, and 7 bases lay outside the gene matches. CDR1 KGHSH and CDR2 LQKENI come from the germline V gene. The CDR3 runs to 15 residues.

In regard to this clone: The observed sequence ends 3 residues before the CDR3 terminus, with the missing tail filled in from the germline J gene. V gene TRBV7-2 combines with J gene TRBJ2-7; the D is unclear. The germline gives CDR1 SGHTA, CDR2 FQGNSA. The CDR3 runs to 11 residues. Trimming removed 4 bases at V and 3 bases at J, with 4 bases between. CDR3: CASSYLYEQYF. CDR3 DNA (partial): TGTGCCAGCAGCTATCTCTACGAG.

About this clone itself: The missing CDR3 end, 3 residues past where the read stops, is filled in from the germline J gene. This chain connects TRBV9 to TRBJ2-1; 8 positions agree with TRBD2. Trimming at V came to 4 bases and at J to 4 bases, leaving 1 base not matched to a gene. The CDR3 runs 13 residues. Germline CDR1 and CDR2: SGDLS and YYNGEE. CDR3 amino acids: CASSTSGYNEQFF. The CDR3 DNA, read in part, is TGTGCCAGCAGCACTAGCGGATACAATGAG.

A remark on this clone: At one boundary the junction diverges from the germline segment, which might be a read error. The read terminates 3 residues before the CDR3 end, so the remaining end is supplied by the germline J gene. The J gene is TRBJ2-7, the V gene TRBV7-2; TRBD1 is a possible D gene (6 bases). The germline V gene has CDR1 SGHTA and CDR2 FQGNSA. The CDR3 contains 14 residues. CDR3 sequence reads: CASTLRDKPYEQYF. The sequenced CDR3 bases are TGTGCCAGCACCTTACGGGACAAGCCCTACGAG.

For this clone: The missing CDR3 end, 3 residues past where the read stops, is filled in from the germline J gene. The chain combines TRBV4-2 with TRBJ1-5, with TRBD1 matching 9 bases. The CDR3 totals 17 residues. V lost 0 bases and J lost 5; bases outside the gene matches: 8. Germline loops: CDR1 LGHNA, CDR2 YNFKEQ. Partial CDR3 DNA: TGTGCCAGCAGCCAAGATATGGCGGGACAGGGATATCAGCCC. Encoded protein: CASSQDMAGQGYQP. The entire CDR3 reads CASSQDMAGQGYQPQHF.

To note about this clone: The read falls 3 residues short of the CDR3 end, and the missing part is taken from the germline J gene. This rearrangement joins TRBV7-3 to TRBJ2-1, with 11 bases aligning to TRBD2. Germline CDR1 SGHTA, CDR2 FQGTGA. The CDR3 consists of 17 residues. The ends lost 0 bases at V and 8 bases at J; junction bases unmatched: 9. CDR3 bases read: TGTGCCAGCAGCTTAACTATTAGCGGGGGGGCCCTAGATGAG. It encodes CASSLTISGGALDE. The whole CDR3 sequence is CASSLTISGGALDEQFF.

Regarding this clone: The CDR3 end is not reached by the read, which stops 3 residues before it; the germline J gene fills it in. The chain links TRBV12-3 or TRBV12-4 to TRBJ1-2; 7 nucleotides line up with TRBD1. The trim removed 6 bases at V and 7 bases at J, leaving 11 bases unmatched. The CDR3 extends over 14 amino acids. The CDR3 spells CASSFPDRETGYTF. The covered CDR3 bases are TGTGCCAGCAGCTTCCCCGACAGGGAAACTGGC.

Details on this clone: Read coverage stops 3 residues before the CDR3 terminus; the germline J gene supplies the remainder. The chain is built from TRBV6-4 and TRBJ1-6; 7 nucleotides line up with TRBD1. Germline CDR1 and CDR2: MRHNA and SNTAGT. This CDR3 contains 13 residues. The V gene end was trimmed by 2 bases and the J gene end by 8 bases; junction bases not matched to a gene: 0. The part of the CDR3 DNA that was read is TGTGCCAGCAGTGACAGGGGGCATTCACCC. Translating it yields CASSDRGHSP. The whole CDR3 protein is CASSDRGHSPLHF.

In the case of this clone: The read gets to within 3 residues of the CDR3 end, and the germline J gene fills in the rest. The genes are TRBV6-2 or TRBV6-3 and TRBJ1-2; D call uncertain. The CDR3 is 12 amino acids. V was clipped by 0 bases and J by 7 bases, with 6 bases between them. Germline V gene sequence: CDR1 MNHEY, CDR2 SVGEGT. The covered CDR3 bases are TGTGCCAGCAGTTACTCGAACGGTGGC. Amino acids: CASSYSNGG. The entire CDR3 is CASSYSNGGYTF.

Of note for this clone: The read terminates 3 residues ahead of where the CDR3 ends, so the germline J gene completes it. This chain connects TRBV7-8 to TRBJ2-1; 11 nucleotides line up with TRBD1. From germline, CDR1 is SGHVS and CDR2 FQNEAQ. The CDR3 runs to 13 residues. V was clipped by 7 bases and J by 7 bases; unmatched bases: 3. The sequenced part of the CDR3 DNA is TGTGCCAGCACCGGGACAGGGGGGAATGAG. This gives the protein CASTGTGGNE. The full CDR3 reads CASTGTGGNEQFF.

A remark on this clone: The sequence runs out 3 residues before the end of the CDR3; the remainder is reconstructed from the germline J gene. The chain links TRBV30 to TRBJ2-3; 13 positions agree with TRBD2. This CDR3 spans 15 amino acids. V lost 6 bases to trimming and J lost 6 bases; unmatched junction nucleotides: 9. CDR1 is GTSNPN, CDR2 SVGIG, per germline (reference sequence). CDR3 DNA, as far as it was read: TGTGCCTGTGGACTAGCGGGGGCCCGAGTGGATACG. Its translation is CACGLAGARVDT. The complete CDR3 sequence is CACGLAGARVDTQYF.

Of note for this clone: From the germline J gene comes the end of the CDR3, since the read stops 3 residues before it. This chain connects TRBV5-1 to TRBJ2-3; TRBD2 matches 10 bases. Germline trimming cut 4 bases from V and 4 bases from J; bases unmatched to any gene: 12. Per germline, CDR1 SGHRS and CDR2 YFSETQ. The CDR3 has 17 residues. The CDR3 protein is CASSPWSSGRLADTQYF. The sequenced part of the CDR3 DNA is TGCGCCAGCAGCCCCTGGAGTAGCGGGAGGTTAGCAGATACG. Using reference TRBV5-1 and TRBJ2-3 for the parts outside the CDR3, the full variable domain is KAGVTQTPRYLIKTRGQQVTLSCSPISGHRSVSWYQQTPGQGLQFLFEYFSETQRNKGNFPGRFSGRQFSNSRSEMNVSTLELGDSALYLCASSPWSSGRLADTQYFGPGTRLTVL.

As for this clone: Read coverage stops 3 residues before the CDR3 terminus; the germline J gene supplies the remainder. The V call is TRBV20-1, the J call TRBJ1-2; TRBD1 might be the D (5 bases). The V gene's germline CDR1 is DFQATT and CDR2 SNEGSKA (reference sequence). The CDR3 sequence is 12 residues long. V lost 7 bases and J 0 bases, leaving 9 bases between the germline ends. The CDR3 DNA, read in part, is TGCAGTGGTGGGGCAGCTAACTATGGC. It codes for CSGGAANYG. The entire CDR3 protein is CSGGAANYGYTF.

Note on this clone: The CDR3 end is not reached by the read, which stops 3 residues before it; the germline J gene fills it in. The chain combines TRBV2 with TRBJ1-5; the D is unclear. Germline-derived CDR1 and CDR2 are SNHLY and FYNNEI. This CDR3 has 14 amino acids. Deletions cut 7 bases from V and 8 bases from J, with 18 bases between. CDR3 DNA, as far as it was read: TGTGCCAGCATGAGAGCTCTCGGTATCGAGCCC. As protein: CASMRALGIEP. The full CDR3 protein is CASMRALGIEPQHF.

Here the CDR3 reads CSDGRGSGYGYTF. Partial CDR3 DNA: TGCAGCGACGGAAGGGGGTCTGGATATGGC. This sequence joins TRBV29-1 and TRBJ1-2; D possibly corresponds to TRBD1 (6 bases). The DNA ends 3 residues before the CDR3 does, and the rest of the CDR3 is filled in from the germline J gene. This CDR3 spans 13 amino acids. Per the germline V gene, CDR1 is SQVTM and CDR2 is ANQGSEA. Trimming took off 7 bases at V and 5 bases at J, with 17 bases between the two ends.

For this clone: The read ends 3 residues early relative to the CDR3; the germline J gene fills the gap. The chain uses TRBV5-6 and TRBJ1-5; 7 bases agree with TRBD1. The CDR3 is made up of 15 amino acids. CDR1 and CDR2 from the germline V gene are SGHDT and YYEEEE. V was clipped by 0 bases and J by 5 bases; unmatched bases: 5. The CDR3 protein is CASSLGQGGHQPQHF. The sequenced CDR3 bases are TGTGCCAGCAGCTTGGGACAGGGAGGGCATCAGCCC.

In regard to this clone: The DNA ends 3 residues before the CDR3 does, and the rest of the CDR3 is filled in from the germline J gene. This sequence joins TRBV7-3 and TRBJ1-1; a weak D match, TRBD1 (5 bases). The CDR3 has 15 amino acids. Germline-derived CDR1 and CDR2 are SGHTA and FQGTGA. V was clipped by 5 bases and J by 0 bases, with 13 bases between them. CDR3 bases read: TGTGCCAGCAGCCTATTTGGAGGGGTGAACACTGAA. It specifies CASSLFGGVNTE. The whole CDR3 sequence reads CASSLFGGVNTEAFF.

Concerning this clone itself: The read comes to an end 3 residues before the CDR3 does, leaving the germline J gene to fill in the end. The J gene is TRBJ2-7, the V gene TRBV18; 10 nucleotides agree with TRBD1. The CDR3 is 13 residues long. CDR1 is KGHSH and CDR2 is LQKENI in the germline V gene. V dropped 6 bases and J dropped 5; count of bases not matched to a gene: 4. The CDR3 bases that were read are TGTGCCAGCTCCCGCGGACAGGGGGACGAG. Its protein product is CASSRGQGDE. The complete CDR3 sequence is CASSRGQGDEQYF.

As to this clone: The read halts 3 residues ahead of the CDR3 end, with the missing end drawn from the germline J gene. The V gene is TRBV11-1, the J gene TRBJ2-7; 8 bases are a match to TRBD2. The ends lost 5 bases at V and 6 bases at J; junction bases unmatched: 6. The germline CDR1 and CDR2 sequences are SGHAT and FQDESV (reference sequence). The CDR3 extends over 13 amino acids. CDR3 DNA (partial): TGTGCCAGCAGCCCCCCAGCGGGAGTCGAG. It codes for CASSPPAGVE. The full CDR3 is CASSPPAGVEQYF. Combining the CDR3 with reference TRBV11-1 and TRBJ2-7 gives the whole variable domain EAEVAQSPRYKITEKSQAVAFWCDPISGHATLYWYRQILGQGPELLVQFQDESVVDDSQLPKDRFSAERLKGVDSTLKIQPAELGDSAMYLCASSPPAGVEQYFGPGTRLTVT.

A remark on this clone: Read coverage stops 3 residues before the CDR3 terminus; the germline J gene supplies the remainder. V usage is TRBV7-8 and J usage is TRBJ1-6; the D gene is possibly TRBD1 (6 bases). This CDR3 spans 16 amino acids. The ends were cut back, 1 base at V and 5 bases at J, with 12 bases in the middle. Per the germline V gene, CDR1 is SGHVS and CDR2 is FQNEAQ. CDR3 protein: CASSLEGHPNNSPLHF. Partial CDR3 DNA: TGTGCCAGCAGCTTAGAGGGACACCCGAATAATTCACCC.

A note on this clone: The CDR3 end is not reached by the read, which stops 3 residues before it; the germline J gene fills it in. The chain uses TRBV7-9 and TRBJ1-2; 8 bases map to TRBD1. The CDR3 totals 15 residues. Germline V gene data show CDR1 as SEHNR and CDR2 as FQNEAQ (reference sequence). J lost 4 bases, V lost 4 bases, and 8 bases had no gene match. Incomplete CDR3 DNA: TGTGCCAGCAGCTCCCTGACAGGGGCTTTCTATGGC. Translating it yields CASSSLTGAFYG. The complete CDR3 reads CASSSLTGAFYGYTF. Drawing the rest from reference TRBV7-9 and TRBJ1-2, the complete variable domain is DTGVSQNPRHKITKRGQNVTFRCDPISEHNRLYWYRQTLGQGPEFLTYFQNEAQLEKSRLLSDRFSAERPKGSFSTLEIQRTEQGDSAMYLCASSSLTGAFYGYTFGSGTRLTVV.

The sequenced part of the CDR3 DNA is TGTGCCAGCAAATTCATTACAGGGACCATTTCACCC. Encoded protein: CASKFITGTISP. From start to end, the CDR3 is CASKFITGTISPLHF. The chain employs TRBV28 and TRBJ1-6; D might be TRBD1 (6 bases). The read finishes 3 residues shy of the CDR3 end, and the germline J gene is used to complete it. CDR3 length equals 15 residues. Germline CDR1 MDHEN, CDR2 SYDVKM. V shed 7 bases and J shed 9 bases, with 19 bases lying between them.

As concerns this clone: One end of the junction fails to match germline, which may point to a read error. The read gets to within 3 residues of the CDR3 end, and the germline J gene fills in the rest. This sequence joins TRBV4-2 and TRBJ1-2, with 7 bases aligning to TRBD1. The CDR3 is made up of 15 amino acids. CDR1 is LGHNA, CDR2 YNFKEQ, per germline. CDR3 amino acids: CASSQSRTGTIGYTF. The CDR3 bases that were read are TGCGCCAGCAGCCAAAGCCGGACAGGTACTATTGGC.

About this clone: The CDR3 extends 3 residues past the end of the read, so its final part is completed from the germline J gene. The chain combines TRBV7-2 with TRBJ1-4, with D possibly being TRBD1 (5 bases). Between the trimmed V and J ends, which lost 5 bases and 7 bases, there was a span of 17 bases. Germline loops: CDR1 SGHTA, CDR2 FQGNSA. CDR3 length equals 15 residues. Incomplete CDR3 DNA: TGTGCCAGCAGCACCGGAGGGACTTGGGGTGAAAAA. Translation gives CASSTGGTWGEK. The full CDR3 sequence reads CASSTGGTWGEKLFF.